This T cell receptor (beta chain) emerged from a study of tumor-infiltrating lymphocytes in primary liver carcinoma. For the study at large: The patient population consisted of men and women between 30 and 69 years of age.

In the case of this clonotype: What it binds is unknown.

Researchers generated TCR beta cDNA from about 500 ng of total RNA, relying on a constant-region primer. It was through three nested multiplex PCR rounds of slightly modified ARM-PCR that TCR beta libraries arose. Each of the first two PCR rounds ran around 10 cycles with TRBV1-TRBV30 forward and C-beta reverse primers. TCRdb re-analysed the multiplex PCR reads in MiXCR, keeping a single row per CDR3 protein. The data contain 200,000 or so distinct CDR3 sequences, approximately 65% of them singletons. Study observations and caveats: Tumors had a significantly higher top-250-clone fraction than blood (p = 0.039). Relative to tumor region pairs, the tumor-adjacent and tumor-blood pairs showed overlap that was lower.

Germline V gene data show CDR1 as MDHEN and CDR2 as SYDVKM. This CDR3 region has 11 residues. The V and J ends lost 3 bases and 7 bases respectively, with 6 bases between them. Germline DNA was extracted too, while blood RNA derived from unsorted whole blood. Collected before surgery were 3 to 5 milliliters of peripheral blood. The chain combines TRBV28 with TRBJ1-1; no reliable D call. Sequenced: peripheral blood. This clonotype originated in a woman aged 55-70 years with primary liver carcinoma and hepatitis B virus infection. The CDR3 nucleotides are TGTGCCAGCAGTTTTTCCAATGAAGCTTTCTTT. Amino acids: CASSFSNEAFF.